Sequencing of this TCR beta chain was carried out in a study of patients with pleural tuberculosis. This clonotype was found many times. The germline gives CDR1 LGHDT, CDR2 YNNKEL (reference sequence). Trimming took 4 bases from V and 5 from J; bases not matched to a gene: 9. The CDR3 runs 15 residues. TCRdb re-called the reads through MiXCR, storing one row per CDR3 protein. The table has tens of thousands of distinct CDR3 sequences, 15% to 20% seen once; the top ten hold about 3.7%. The chain carries TRBV3-1 and TRBJ2-7; 9 bases match TRBD1. Sequenced sample: peripheral blood. The receptor's source is a human donor with pleural tuberculosis. The CDR3 DNA follows: TGTGCCAGCAGCCGCCACGACAGGGGGAGGAACGAGCAGTACTTC. It translates to CASSRHDRGRNEQYF.